One sample yielded the 3 T cell receptor beta chains listed below, sequenced in a study of CD8 T cells in ankylosing spondylitis. Study findings and constraints: A motif in TCR beta, a set of eight highly homologous variants, appeared characteristic of ankylosing spondylitis blood.

TCRdb reanalysed the 5' RACE reads using MiXCR and keeps one entry per CDR3 protein. The sample holds around 890,000 distinct CDR3 sequences, approximately 12% seen once. The antigens these receptors bind are not known. The sample was blood, either unsorted or a sorted T cell fraction (not recorded which). The receptors originated from a male donor with ankylosing spondylitis.

This clonotype was detected ten times or more. The V call is TRBV24-1, the J call TRBJ2-5; no clear D gene. Trimming cost V 2 bases and J 2 bases, with 11 bases left between them. The CDR3 is made up of 15 amino acids. The germline CDR1 and CDR2 sequences are KGHDR and SFDVKD. The CDR3 sequence: CATSDSVGFQETQYF. The CDR3 DNA reads TGTGCCACCAGTGATTCCGTTGGGTTTCAAGAGACCCAGTACTTC.

V usage is TRBV7-2 and J usage is TRBJ2-3, with TRBD2 as a possible D gene (5 bases). Germline V gene lookup returns CDR1 SGHTA and CDR2 FQGNSA. Trimming pared 6 bases from V and 0 bases from J, leaving 10 bases between. The CDR3 has 14 amino acids. The DNA for the CDR3 is TGTGCCAGCAGTACCCGACTAAGCACAGATACGCAGTATTTT. It specifies CASSTRLSTDTQYF.

V and J are TRBV11-2 and TRBJ2-7, with 7 bases aligning to TRBD2. Losses at the gene ends were 1 base for V and 0 bases for J; bases not matched to a gene: 15. The CDR3 contains 19 residues. Looked up from germline, CDR1 is SGHAT and CDR2 is FQNNGV. The CDR3 reads CASSLVPGLTNPYSYEQYF. The CDR3 nucleotides are TGTGCCAGCAGCTTAGTACCGGGACTAACAAATCCCTACTCCTACGAGCAGTACTTC.